This TCR beta chain derives from a study of T cells in localized non-small cell lung cancer. Whole-study results and caveats: Turning up in adjacent lung were a median 57 of the top 100 tumor clones. Among blood samples, higher T cell density accompanied longer overall survival.

CDR1 is SGHTA and CDR2 is FQGTGA in the germline V gene. V lost 3 bases to trimming and J lost 0 bases, with 8 bases between them. The CDR3 is 15 amino acids. Method: immunoSEQ multiplex PCR; TCRdb's copy keeps in-frame clones and lacks some. The sample includes around 25,000 clones, 80% to 95% seen only once; the top ten take 2.5% to 3%. As for this clone: Antigen unknown.

The sequenced sample was peripheral blood, obtained before any cancer treatment. The clonotype comes from a woman aged 40 to 75 with stage I lung adenocarcinoma. The chain joins TRBV7-3 to TRBJ2-2; D possibly corresponds to TRBD2 (5 bases). CDR3 in DNA: TGTGCCAGCAGCTTGGGAGCGGCGAACACCGGGGAGCTGTTTTTT. This sequence encodes CASSLGAANTGELFF.